A selection of T cell receptor beta chains follows, all from one sample in a study of blood T cells in healthy people across ages. Via MiXCR, TCRdb re-called the 5' RACE reads, giving one row per CDR3 protein. The sample has over a million distinct CDR3 sequences; around 42% are singletons. Source material: blood. The receptors stem from a woman between 18 and 29 years old in good health. Both conserved end residues are part of each CDR3. D genes are given only for firm matches. Clone size is stated in some rows and not others, as once, few, many or a class when expanded.

d_call j_call v_call clone_size cdr3_aa cdr3_nt
- TRBJ1-2 TRBV20-1 few CSPLGSNYGYTF TGCAGTCCGCTTGGATCTAACTATGGCTACACCTTC
TRBD2 TRBJ2-2 TRBV6-1 - CASNKERTSGSTGELFF TGTGCCAGCAACAAAGAAAGGACTAGCGGTAGCACCGGGGAGCTGTTTTTT
TRBD2 TRBJ2-5 TRBV6-2/TRBV6-3 once CANPTSGRQREQYF TGTGCCAATCCGACTAGCGGGAGGCAAAGGGAGCAGTACTTC
- TRBJ2-1 TRBV2 - CATSDQGLGGETQFF TGTGCCACCAGCGACCAGGGCCTCGGAGGGGAGACCCAGTTCTTC
TRBD1 TRBJ1-6 TRBV7-9 - CASSLVQGASYNSPLHF TGTGCCAGCAGCTTAGTACAGGGGGCCTCCTATAATTCACCCCTCCACTTT
- TRBJ2-3 TRBV10-3 - CAIEARGTDTQYF TGTGCCATCGAGGCCAGGGGCACAGATACGCAGTATTTT
- TRBJ2-3 TRBV10-3 - CATRPGPRGTDMQYF TGTGCCACCAGACCGGGGCCAAGGGGCACAGATATGCAGTATTTT
TRBD1 TRBJ2-7 TRBV9 - CASSIRDRVHEQYF TGTGCCAGCAGCATCCGGGACAGGGTCCATGAGCAGTACTTC
- TRBJ1-6 TRBV5-1 - CASSFSQGLGSPLHF TGCGCCAGCAGCTTCTCACAGGGCCTGGGTTCACCCCTCCACTTT
- TRBJ2-3 TRBV5-1 - CASSLGYNTDTQYF TGCGCCAGCAGCTTGGGCTACAACACAGATACGCAGTATTTT
TRBD2 TRBJ2-1 TRBV6-1 few CASSRRTSGTTGNEQFF TGTGCCAGCAGTCGACGCACTAGCGGTACAACGGGCAATGAGCAGTTCTTC
TRBD2 TRBJ2-3 TRBV6-5 few CASSYTSGAMSTDTQYF TGTGCCAGCAGTTACACCAGCGGGGCTATGAGCACAGATACGCAGTATTTT
- TRBJ2-7 TRBV2 few CASRERQKPYEQYF TGTGCCAGCAGGGAGAGACAGAAACCCTACGAGCAGTACTTC
- TRBJ2-1 TRBV29-1 - CSAKTGVGLGGQFF TGCAGCGCCAAGACAGGGGTCGGACTAGGGGGGCAGTTCTTC
- TRBJ2-2 TRBV5-1 - CASSSATPPRELFF TGCGCCAGCAGCTCCGCGACTCCCCCCAGGGAGCTGTTTTTT
- TRBJ2-2 TRBV6-5 - CASSYDKLTGELFF TGTGCCAGCAGTTACGACAAGCTCACCGGGGAGCTGTTTTTT
TRBD1 TRBJ2-7 TRBV11-2 many CASSSNRGTASGQYF TGTGCCAGCAGCTCAAACAGGGGTACTGCGAGCGGGCAGTACTTC
- TRBJ2-3 TRBV2 - CASSEVADDTDTQYF TGTGCCAGCAGTGAAGTAGCGGACGACACAGATACGCAGTATTTT
- TRBJ2-3 TRBV7-6 - CASSRVGETDTQYF TGTGCCAGCAGCCGTGTTGGGGAGACGGATACGCAGTATTTT
TRBD1 TRBJ1-4 TRBV10-3 few CAISDGTVSQEKLFF TGTGCCATCAGTGACGGGACAGTGTCTCAAGAAAAACTGTTTTTT
TRBD2 TRBJ2-7 TRBV29-1 few CSVRDYPAYEQYF TGCAGCGTCCGGGACTACCCCGCCTACGAGCAGTACTTC
- TRBJ1-4 TRBV20-1 - CSVPRGPNEKLFF TGTAGTGTCCCCAGGGGACCTAATGAAAAACTGTTTTTT
- TRBJ2-7 TRBV27 - CASSALVLPYEQYF TGTGCCAGCAGTGCACTAGTGCTGCCCTACGAGCAGTACTTC
- TRBJ2-7 TRBV4-1 - CASSPTVRSSYNEQYF TGCGCCAGCAGCCCGACCGTGAGAAGCTCCTACAATGAGCAGTACTTC
TRBD1 TRBJ2-5 TRBV6-6 - CASSSSTGGVGTQYF TGTGCCAGCAGTTCCTCGACAGGGGGCGTGGGGACCCAGTACTTC
- TRBJ2-1 TRBV4-1 - CASSHRAPGDEQFF TGCGCCAGCAGTCACCGGGCCCCTGGGGATGAGCAGTTCTTC
TRBD2 TRBJ2-7 TRBV2 few CASKGLADTRSYEQYF TGTGCCAGCAAGGGACTAGCAGACACTCGCTCCTACGAGCAGTACTTC
- TRBJ2-7 TRBV12-5 few CASGSPEREIYEQYF TGTGCTAGTGGATCTCCGGAGAGGGAAATCTACGAGCAGTACTTC
TRBD2 TRBJ2-3 TRBV6-2/TRBV6-3 few CATRLAGGPADTQYF TGTGCCACCAGACTAGCGGGAGGGCCAGCAGATACGCAGTATTTT
TRBD1 TRBJ1-1 TRBV6-5 - CASAQGVQAFF TGTGCCAGCGCCCAGGGGGTGCAAGCTTTCTTT
- TRBJ2-1 TRBV7-2 - CASSLAAVMCNEQFF TGTGCCAGCAGCTTAGCGGCCGTGATGTGCAATGAGCAGTTCTTC
- TRBJ1-5 TRBV2 few CASSVGGENQPQHF TGTGCCAGCAGTGTTGGGGGCGAGAATCAGCCCCAGCATTTT
TRBD1 TRBJ2-5 TRBV28 - CASSWSGGRETQYF TGTGCCAGCAGTTGGTCAGGGGGTCGGGAGACCCAGTACTTC
TRBD2 TRBJ2-7 TRBV2 few CASSPGTSVVYEQYF TGTGCCAGCAGTCCCGGGACTAGCGTGGTCTACGAGCAGTACTTC
TRBD1 TRBJ1-2 TRBV5-5 few CASSSRRTGDSYGYTF TGTGCCAGCAGCTCCAGACGGACAGGCGATAGCTATGGCTACACCTTC
- TRBJ1-2 TRBV20-1 - CSARDPSGVGSLTF TGCAGTGCTAGAGATCCTTCCGGCGTGGGGTCCCTCACCTTC
- TRBJ2-7 TRBV6-5 - CASSYSPQRLGSEQYF TGTGCCAGCAGTTACTCGCCCCAACGATTGGGTTCCGAGCAGTACTTC
- TRBJ2-5 TRBV13 few CASSSSGAPETQYF TGTGCCAGCAGCTCCTCGGGCGCCCCAGAGACCCAGTACTTC
TRBD1 TRBJ1-1 TRBV25-1 - CASSVHTQGVGTEAFF TGTGCCAGCAGTGTCCATACCCAGGGGGTCGGGACTGAAGCTTTCTTT
TRBD1 TRBJ1-4 TRBV12-3/TRBV12-4 few CASSPQGSWSKLFF TGTGCCAGCAGTCCACAGGGGAGCTGGTCGAAACTGTTTTTT
- TRBJ2-7 TRBV5-1 - CASSLAPDYSEQYF TGCGCCAGCAGCTTGGCCCCAGACTACTCCGAGCAGTACTTC
TRBD1 TRBJ2-1 TRBV5-6 - CASSFRTGALSYNEQFF TGTGCCAGCAGCTTCCGAACAGGGGCCCTCTCCTACAATGAGCAGTTCTTC
- TRBJ2-3 TRBV6-1 few CASSVPGTQYF TGTGCCAGCAGTGTCCCAGGCACGCAGTATTTT
- TRBJ1-1 TRBV20-1 few CSARDTGRGAEAFF TGCAGTGCTAGAGATACTGGGAGGGGAGCTGAAGCTTTCTTT
- TRBJ2-7 TRBV27 few CASSSNDRSTYEQYF TGTGCCAGCAGTTCCAACGACAGGAGCACCTACGAGCAGTACTTC
- TRBJ1-2 TRBV5-1 - CASSLTYGQNNYGYTF TGCGCCAGCAGCTTAACCTACGGACAGAATAACTATGGCTACACCTTC
- TRBJ1-2 TRBV18 - CASSPPGARCSYTF TGTGCCAGCTCACCACCGGGCGCCCGGTGTAGCTACACCTTC
- TRBJ1-2 TRBV3-1 - CAGSQELGDHYGYTF TGTGCCGGCAGCCAAGAGCTGGGCGATCACTATGGCTACACCTTC
TRBD1 TRBJ1-2 TRBV12-5 - CASGLRDRGLYYGYTF TGTGCTAGTGGTCTCCGGGACAGGGGTTTGTACTATGGCTACACCTTC
TRBD1 TRBJ2-5 TRBV18 - CASSPLAGTDSGQYF TGTGCCAGCTCACCGTTGGCCGGGACAGACTCGGGGCAGTACTTC
- TRBJ2-7 TRBV7-8 few CASSPQAFDRDFYEQYF TGTGCCAGCAGCCCCCAGGCGTTTGACAGGGACTTCTACGAGCAGTACTTC
- TRBJ2-6 TRBV2 - CAGSVVLVASGANVLTF TGTGCCGGCAGTGTGGTTCTAGTGGCCTCTGGGGCCAACGTCCTGACTTTC
- TRBJ2-7 TRBV29-1 few CSVEMGRAAYNEQYF TGCAGCGTTGAGATGGGCAGGGCGGCCTACAATGAGCAGTACTTC
- TRBJ2-1 TRBV4-1 many CASSQVVAYNEQFF TGCGCCAGCAGCCAAGTAGTAGCCTACAATGAGCAGTTCTTC
- TRBJ2-7 TRBV5-1 many CASSLQGSYEQYF TGTGCCAGCTCCCTACAGGGTTCCTACGAGCAGTACTTC
- TRBJ2-1 TRBV20-1 - CSALYLVGSSYNEQFF TGCAGTGCTCTCTATCTAGTAGGAAGCTCCTACAATGAGCAGTTCTTC
- TRBJ2-7 TRBV7-9 - CASSLRESIHEQYF TGTGCCAGCAGCTTGAGGGAATCGATCCACGAGCAGTACTTC
- TRBJ2-1 TRBV28 - CASSHRPGLNNEQFF TGTGCCAGCAGTCACCGTCCAGGGCTGAACAATGAGCAGTTCTTC
- TRBJ1-5 TRBV15 - CATVQGTSDQPQHF TGTGCCACGGTCCAGGGGACTTCCGATCAGCCCCAGCATTTT
- TRBJ2-5 TRBV20-1 - CSASPAGPKETQYF TGCAGTGCTAGCCCGGCGGGACCTAAAGAGACCCAGTACTTC